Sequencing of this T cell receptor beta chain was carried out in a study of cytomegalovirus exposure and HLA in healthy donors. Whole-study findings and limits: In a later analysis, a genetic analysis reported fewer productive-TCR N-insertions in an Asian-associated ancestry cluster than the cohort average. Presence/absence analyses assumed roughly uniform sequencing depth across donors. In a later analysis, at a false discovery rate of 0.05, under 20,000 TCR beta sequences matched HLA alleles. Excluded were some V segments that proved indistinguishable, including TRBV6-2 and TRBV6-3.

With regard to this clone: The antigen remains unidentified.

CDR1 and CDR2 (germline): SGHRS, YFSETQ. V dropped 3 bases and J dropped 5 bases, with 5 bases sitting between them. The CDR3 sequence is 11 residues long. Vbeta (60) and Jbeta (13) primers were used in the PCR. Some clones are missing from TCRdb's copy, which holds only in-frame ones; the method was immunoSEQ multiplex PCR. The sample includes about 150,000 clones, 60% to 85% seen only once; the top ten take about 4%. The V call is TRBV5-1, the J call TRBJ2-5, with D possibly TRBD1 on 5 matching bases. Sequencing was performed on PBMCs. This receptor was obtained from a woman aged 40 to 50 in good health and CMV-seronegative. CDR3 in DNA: TGCGCCAGCAGCTCAGGGGAGACCCAGTACTTC. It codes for CASSSGETQYF.